The present TCR beta chain was sequenced within a study of siplizumab effects on memory and regulatory T cells (dated by TCRdb to about 2019). For the wider study: The study examined how the anti-CD2 antibody siplizumab affects alloreactive T-cell subsets in allogeneic mixed lymphocyte reactions built from human PBMCs.

Library preparation used the immunoSEQ multiplex PCR assay. Each sample had 85,000 to 100,000 TCR templates assayed by the deep sequencing platform. Genomic DNA extracted from sorted T cells was used for TCRbeta CDR3 sequencing. Per the authors' processing: Clonal analysis of TCRbeta CDR3 data was done in the R programming language. Alloreactive CD4+ and CD8+ clones were defined by comparing unstimulated samples with post-reaction CFSE-low samples. Regulatory or non-regulatory origin was assigned to alloreactive CD4+ clones by matching of sequences to sorted unstimulated Treg and non-Treg repertoires. The clones in this table, taken by TCRdb from immuneACCESS, are in-frame only. Not every clone is retained; where verified, under half of the shortfall comes from an unresolved V gene, and the cause of the rest is unknown. The D gene and trimming were derived from the DNA, and the V and J assignments and clone size from that table. The table for this sample lists 55,000 to 70,000 clones; 80% to 95% of them were counted only once. The ten top clones hold 35% to 45% of the sample.

Overall results and qualifications from the work: No functional confirmation was obtained for the suppressive function of proliferating Tregs from siplizumab cultures. Because sequences below about 10^-5 frequency were poorly captured, only a minor fraction of alloreactive clones could be mapped to unstimulated subsets. Compared with memory T cells, unstimulated naive T cells appeared more diverse, and naive cells seemed to make a substantial contribution to the alloresponse. Siplizumab significantly reduced the cumulative frequency of alloreactive sequences traceable to unstimulated CD4+ memory T cells. About 80-97% of proliferating CD4+ or CD8+ clones could not be given a naive or memory phenotype. Among mappable alloreactive CD4+ clones, an average Treg-derived fraction of about 70% was observed with siplizumab, compared with roughly 28% in control reactions.

TCRbeta CDR3 sequencing was performed on sorted unstimulated T cells and on proliferating T cells recovered from mixed lymphocyte reactions. Fresh whole blood from fewer than 12 HLA-typed healthy donors was used to isolate PBMCs. Turning to this clone: Its antigen remains unidentified. It has no much larger one-base neighbor in the sample; base qualities were not kept.

For CDR1 and CDR2, the germline V gene lists SGHTA and FQGNSA. At the junction V is shortened by 1 base and J by 6 bases, with 16 bases in between. The CDR3, cysteine through phenylalanine, is 15 amino acids long. Left in the record is the CDR3 DNA by itself, 45 bases read in frame from the first base. Input material: CD8+ T cells sorted from blood. This clonotype was obtained from a human donor in good health. The rearranged chain carries TRBV7-2 and TRBJ2-7, with a tentative D gene TRBD2 over 6 matching bases. The CDR3 sequence is CASSLVGTRGGEQYF. The nucleotide sequence is TGTGCCAGCAGCTTAGTAGGTACGAGGGGAGGCGAGCAGTACTTC.